The 8 T cell receptor beta chains given below trace back to one sample, sequenced in a study of T cell repertoires in aging, cancer and after chemotherapy. Peripheral blood genomic DNA, not sorted cells or RNA, was the template. TRB rearrangements spanning V, D and J were amplified using mixed TRB-A/B primers. One entry per CDR3 protein, called by TCRdb with MiXCR from the multiplex PCR reads. The table records about 4,500 distinct CDR3 sequences, roughly 24% of them present only once. The specimen was blood. These receptor sequences come from a human donor with a blood cancer.

The chain joins TRBV6-4 to TRBJ2-3; 10 positions match TRBD2. This CDR3 has 19 amino acids. The germline CDR1 and CDR2 sequences are MRHNA and SNTAGT. V dropped 6 bases and J dropped 1; count of bases not matched to a gene: 16. CDR3 loop: CASSRGGPVLAGRTDTQYF. The CDR3 nucleotides read TGTGCCAGCAGCCGCGGGGGTCCGGTACTAGCGGGGCGCACAGATACGCAGTATTTT.

This clonotype was seen more than once but under ten times. The chain has TRBV5-4 and TRBJ1-4; 7 bases line up with TRBD1. Germline V gene sequence: CDR1 SGHNT, CDR2 YYREEE (reference sequence). V was pared by 0 bases and J by 10 bases, with 6 bases of the junction left unmatched. The CDR3 covers 14 residues. The CDR3 protein is CASSLAGTELKLFF. CDR3 DNA sequence: TGTGCCAGCAGCTTGGCCGGGACAGAATTAAAACTGTTTTTT.

Worth noting for this clonotype: One end of the junction fails to match germline, which may point to a read error. The V gene is TRBV4-2, the J gene TRBJ2-1, with TRBD2 identical over 10 bases. The CDR3 runs 16 residues. Germline CDR1 LGHNA, CDR2 YNFKEQ. CDR3 nucleotides: TGCGCCAGCAGCCAAGTAAGCGGGGGGGCCAGAGATGAGCAGTTCTTC. It translates to CASSQVSGGARDEQFF.

V and J are TRBV20-1 and TRBJ2-3, with 9 bases matching TRBD2. V lost 2 bases to trimming and J lost 8 bases; unmatched junction nucleotides: 14. The length of the CDR3 is 16 residues. CDR1 and CDR2 (germline): DFQATT, SNEGSKA (reference sequence). The CDR3 DNA is TGCAGTGCTAGACTGACTAGCGGCCCCGTTGGTGTTACGCAGTATTTT. Its protein is CSARLTSGPVGVTQYF.

CDR3 amino acids: CASRGTSGNNEQFF. The CDR3 DNA is TGTGCCAGCCGGGGGACTAGCGGAAACAATGAGCAGTTCTTC. The chain has TRBV18 and TRBJ2-1; TRBD2 matches at 11 bases. CDR1 is KGHSH, CDR2 LQKENI, per germline. The V and J ends lost 8 bases and 5 bases, in that order; junction bases with no gene match: 5. The CDR3 extends over 14 amino acids. Looking up the rest from reference TRBV18 and TRBJ2-1 gives the full variable domain: NAGVMQNPRHLVRRRGQEARLRCSPMKGHSHVYWYRQLPEEGLKFMVYLQKENIIDESGMPKERFSAEFPKEGPSILRIQQVVRGDSAAYFCASRGTSGNNEQFFGPGTRLTVL.

This chain joins TRBV12-3 or TRBV12-4 and TRBJ2-5; no clear D. V lost 5 bases and J 1 base, leaving 8 bases between the germline ends. The CDR3 is 13 residues long. CDR3 DNA: TGTGCCAGCAGTCCCCACAGCCAAGAGACCCAGTACTTC. The encoded protein is CASSPHSQETQYF.

This rearrangement joins TRBV7-6 to TRBJ2-1; 7 bases are a match to TRBD1. The J segment lost 7 bases and the V segment lost 3 bases, leaving 12 bases of the junction unmatched. CDR1 and CDR2 from the germline V gene are SGHVS and FNYEAQ. CDR3 length: 16 amino acids. CDR3 nucleotide sequence: TGTGCCAGCAGCTTGGGCTCCCGGACAGGCAAGAATGAGCAGTTCTTC. Translating gives CASSLGSRTGKNEQFF. Filled out from reference TRBV7-6 and TRBJ2-1, the complete variable domain reads GAGVSQSPRYKVTKRGQDVALRCDPISGHVSLYWYRQALGQGPEFLTYFNYEAQQDKSGLPNDRFSAERPEGSISTLTIQRTEQRDSAMYRCASSLGSRTGKNEQFFGPGTRLTVL.

The chain links TRBV19 to TRBJ2-2; 7 bases fit TRBD1. This CDR3 comprises 16 residues. The trim removed 7 bases at V and 8 bases at J, leaving 16 bases unmatched. Germline V lookup: CDR1 LNHDA, CDR2 SQIVND (reference sequence). CDR3 protein: CASIDFGKGASGELFF. The DNA of the CDR3 is TGTGCCAGTATCGATTTCGGAAAGGGGGCGAGTGGGGAGCTGTTTTTT.